Sequencing of this TCR beta chain was carried out in a study of identical twins. Study-level results: Insertion counts were lower in abundant cord blood beta clonotypes, a trend that memory repertoires did not show.

V gave up 2 bases and J gave up 6 bases, with 5 bases separating them. This CDR3 is 11 amino acids long. Germline-derived CDR1 and CDR2 are MNHEY and SVGEGT. Each CDR3 protein gets one entry after TCRdb re-called the 5' RACE reads with MiXCR. Of some 560,000 distinct CDR3 sequences listed, just under 10% are singletons. Only a few counts were recorded for this clonotype. Its specificity is not known. These same data were also listed under a study on yellow fever vaccine responses in identical twins.

The sequence came from a woman aged 18-29 years in good health. Sample: PBMCs. The chain links TRBV6-2 or TRBV6-3 to TRBJ2-7, with D perhaps being TRBD1 or TRBD2 (5 bases each). CDR3 sequence (DNA): TGTGCCAGCAGTTACGGGACCGAGCAGTACTTC. It encodes CASSYGTEQYF.